This passage covers 3 T cell receptor beta chains from one sample sequenced in a study of cytomegalovirus exposure and HLA in healthy donors. Assay used: immunoSEQ multiplex PCR; TCRdb lists only in-frame clones, some missing. The repertoire includes about 200,000 clones, 81% of them detected once, and roughly 1.2% sits in the top ten. Sample: PBMCs. The source is a young woman in good health and CMV-seronegative.

The chain couples TRBV9 to TRBJ2-1; D not resolved. V dropped 7 bases and J dropped 0 bases, with 8 bases sitting between them. This CDR3 has 13 residues. CDR1 and CDR2 from the germline V gene are SGDLS and YYNGEE. CDR3 region: CASGRSSYNEQFF. The DNA for the CDR3 is TGTGCCAGCGGAAGGAGCTCCTACAATGAGCAGTTCTTC.

This clone has a handful of counts. The genes are TRBV7-9 and TRBJ2-7; D is undetermined. The germline V gene encodes CDR1 SEHNR and CDR2 FQNEAQ (reference sequence). The V end lost 4 bases, the J end lost 3 bases, and 7 bases lay between the germline ends. The CDR3 totals 12 residues. CDR3 protein: CASSSQDYEQYF. Written as DNA, the CDR3 is TGTGCCAGCAGCTCGCAGGACTACGAGCAGTACTTC.

CDR3 nucleotide sequence: TGTGCCAGCAGTCGTCAGGGGCGCGGTGAAGCTTTCTTT. It codes for CASSRQGRGEAFF. This chain joins TRBV14 and TRBJ1-1; tentative D call: TRBD1 (6 bases). With 6 bases removed from V and 7 bases from J, the gap between germline ends came to 15 bases. This CDR3 spans 13 amino acids. Germline CDR1 SGHDN, CDR2 FVKESK. Together with reference TRBV14 and TRBJ1-1, the CDR3 gives the full variable domain: EAGVTQFPSHSVIEKGQTVTLRCDPISGHDNLYWYRRVMGKEIKFLLHFVKESKQDESGMPNNRFLAERTGGTYSTLKVQPAELEDSGVYFCASSRQGRGEAFFGQGTRLTVV.